Following are 17 T cell receptor beta chains from one sample sequenced in a study of T cells in Graves' hyperthyroidism and ophthalmopathy. TCR beta CDR3 regions were amplified from RNA. The HTBI set primed first-round TCR CDR3 RT-PCR. TCRdb used MiXCR to reprocess the multiplex PCR reads, holding one entry per CDR3 protein. The table has a few hundred thousand distinct CDR3 sequences, about an eighth seen once. The sequenced sample was blood. Receptors originate from a woman in her thirties or forties with Graves' ophthalmopathy.

This clonotype was picked up many times. The genes are TRBV20-1 and TRBJ2-3; TRBD2 aligns across 8 bases. The CDR3 sequence is 15 residues long. After removal of 1 base from V and 6 bases from J, the junction contained 9 bases not matched to a gene. Germline loops: CDR1 DFQATT, CDR2 SNEGSKA (reference sequence). CDR3 in DNA: TGCAGTGCTAGAGTACGCCGGGGGGGGCGGGATACGCAGTATTTT. Translated, it gives CSARVRRGGRDTQYF.

The chain couples TRBV20-1 to TRBJ2-7; 13 nucleotides match TRBD2. The CDR3 is 15 amino acids. J gave up 1 base and V 5 bases, and 5 bases lay outside the gene matches. The germline gives CDR1 DFQATT, CDR2 SNEGSKA (reference sequence). The CDR3 region is CSALLTSGRSYEQYF. DNA for the CDR3: TGCAGTGCTCTCCTGACTAGCGGGAGGTCCTACGAGCAGTACTTC.

This clonotype came up a few times. The V call is TRBV20-1, the J call TRBJ2-1; possibly TRBD2 for D (6 bases). This CDR3 has 16 residues. CDR1 and CDR2 (germline): DFQATT, SNEGSKA (reference sequence). Deletions cut 0 bases from V and 5 bases from J, with 17 bases between. CDR3 in DNA: TGCAGTGCTAGAGATTCCCTAGCGAAGACGCACAATGAGCAGTTCTTC. Translation: CSARDSLAKTHNEQFF.

This clonotype was recorded many times. The V gene is TRBV2, the J gene TRBJ2-3; 8 positions match TRBD2. The CDR3 is 14 amino acids. The V and J ends lost 7 bases and 4 bases, in that order; junction bases with no gene match: 7. CDR1 SNHLY and CDR2 FYNNEI come from the germline V gene. CDR3 protein: CASKQREFSDTQYF. CDR3 DNA sequence: TGTGCCAGCAAGCAGCGGGAGTTCTCAGATACGCAGTATTTT.

To note about this clonotype: A much larger clone lies one base from this, so it may be a read error. The chain employs TRBV6-1 and TRBJ1-1; a weak D match, TRBD1 (5 bases). This CDR3 region has 13 residues. In germline, CDR1 is MNHNS, CDR2 SASEGT. The CDR3: CASSEPWGTEALF. CDR3 DNA: TGTGCCAGCAGTGAACCGTGGGGCACTGAAGCTCTCTTT.

This clonotype was picked up many times. The chain recombines TRBV19 with TRBJ1-2; 7 nucleotides agree with TRBD1. This CDR3 has 12 residues. V dropped 6 bases and J dropped 2; count of bases not matched to a gene: 0. CDR1 LNHDA and CDR2 SQIVND come from the germline V gene (reference sequence). CDR3 coding DNA: TGTGCCAGTAGGGACAGGAACTATGGCTACACCTTC. Its translation: CASRDRNYGYTF.

Ten or more counts support this clonotype. This sequence joins TRBV6-2 or TRBV6-3 and TRBJ2-1, with 9 bases identical to TRBD2. The V gene's germline CDR1 is MNHEY and CDR2 SVGEGT. V lost 5 bases to trimming and J lost 7 bases; unmatched junction nucleotides: 6. The CDR3 totals 14 residues. CDR3 coding DNA: TGTGCCAGCAGTCCACAGCGGGAGGCAAATGAGCAGTTCTTC. Protein product: CASSPQREANEQFF.

V is TRBV10-3 and J is TRBJ1-2, with 10 bases matching TRBD1. There are 16 residues in the CDR3. Germline V gene lookup returns CDR1 ENHRY and CDR2 SYGVKD. Trimming cost V 2 bases and J 3 bases; bases outside gene matches: 6. CDR3: CAISEPDRGLHYGYTF. The CDR3 DNA reads as TGTGCCATCAGTGAGCCCGACAGGGGGCTACACTATGGCTACACCTTC.

This chain uses TRBV11-2 with TRBJ1-1; D possibly corresponds to TRBD1 (6 bases). CDR1 and CDR2 from the germline V gene are SGHAT and FQNNGV. Deletions cut 2 bases from V and 4 bases from J, with 11 bases between. This CDR3 is built from 14 residues. The CDR3 bases are TGTGCCAGCAGCTTACAACAGGGTATCACTGAAGCTTTCTTT. Its translation: CASSLQQGITEAFF.

This clonotype was found many times. The chain couples TRBV9 to TRBJ2-2; TRBD2 matches at 12 bases. Unmatched junction bases numbered 3, after V lost 3 bases and J lost 3 bases. From germline, CDR1 is SGDLS and CDR2 YYNGEE. This CDR3 has 16 amino acids. CDR3 nucleotides: TGTGCCAGCAGCGCTAGCGGGGGGGCTCACACCGGGGAGCTGTTTTTT. Its translation is CASSASGGAHTGELFF.

This clonotype has a handful of counts. V is TRBV28 and J is TRBJ2-5; 11 bases agree with TRBD2. Looked up from germline, CDR1 is MDHEN and CDR2 is SYDVKM. This CDR3 comprises 15 residues. The J segment lost 10 bases and the V segment lost 8 bases, leaving 15 bases of the junction unmatched. Here the CDR3 reads CASPLAGGRRRDQYF. DNA of the CDR3: TGTGCCAGCCCTCTAGCGGGGGGTCGCCGTCGTGACCAGTACTTC.

The gene calls are TRBV6-2 or TRBV6-3 and TRBJ2-5; D remains unclear. V was clipped by 4 bases and J by 6 bases, with 15 bases between them. The CDR3 runs 14 residues. Germline loops: CDR1 MNHEY, CDR2 SVGEGT. Here the CDR3 reads CASSWNSLGKTQYF. The CDR3 DNA follows: TGTGCCAGCAGTTGGAACAGTTTGGGGAAGACCCAGTACTTC.

This clonotype was detected many times. The chain links TRBV7-8 to TRBJ1-3; the D is unclear. The germline CDR1 and CDR2 sequences are SGHVS and FQNEAQ. CDR3 length: 13 amino acids. The ends were cut back, 5 bases at V and 9 bases at J, with 14 bases in the middle. The CDR3 reads CASSPRPSGTIYF. The CDR3 DNA reads as TGTGCCAGCAGCCCTCGCCCTAGCGGCACCATATATTTT. The full variable domain, its missing parts supplied by reference TRBV7-8 and TRBJ1-3, is GAGVSQSPRYKVAKRGQDVALRCDPISGHVSLFWYQQALGQGPEFLTYFQNEAQLDKSGLPSDRFFAERPEGSVSTLKIQRTQQEDSAVYLCASSPRPSGTIYFGEGSWLTVV.

This clonotype appeared a few times. The chain joins TRBV6-1 to TRBJ1-5, with 8 bases matching TRBD1. V lost 5 bases and J lost 0; bases outside the gene matches: 6. CDR1 and CDR2 from the germline V gene are MNHNS and SASEGT. CDR3 size: 16 residues. The CDR3 coding sequence is TGTGCCAGCAGTCCTACAGGGGGTAGTAGCAATCAGCCCCAGCATTTT. Its protein product is CASSPTGGSSNQPQHF.

This clonotype was observed many times. The CDR3 bases are TGCAGCGTTGGCCACGCAGATACGCAGTATTTT. Encoded protein: CSVGHADTQYF. The genes are TRBV29-1 and TRBJ2-3; D call uncertain. V was shortened by 4 bases and J by 4 bases, with 6 bases between the two germline ends. This CDR3 has 11 residues. Germline-derived CDR1 and CDR2 are SQVTM and ANQGSEA.

This clonotype was seen ten or more times. The V and J genes are TRBV6-1 and TRBJ2-7; 7 bases fit TRBD1. V shed 6 bases, J shed 6 bases, and the junction held 8 bases outside the gene matches. The CDR3 is 13 amino acids. Germline values: CDR1 MNHNS, CDR2 SASEGT. As DNA, the CDR3 is TGTGCCAGCAGACGGGACAGTAATGGCGAGCAGTACTTC. Translation gives CASRRDSNGEQYF.

CDR3 coding DNA: TGCGCCAGCAGCCAAGGAGAAGCGGGGGGCTCCACAGATACGCAGTATTTT. Protein product: CASSQGEAGGSTDTQYF. The chain combines TRBV4-1 with TRBJ2-3; 9 bases match TRBD2. Trimming at V came to 1 base and at J to 2 bases, leaving 7 bases not matched to a gene. CDR3 length: 17 residues. The germline CDR1 and CDR2 sequences are MGHRA and YSYEKL.